The sample holds one count of the clone carrying this T cell receptor (beta chain). As yet, its antigen is unknown. The entry originates in a study of blood T cells in healthy people across ages. Study-wide points: Whereas aged donors had fewer naive CD4+ cells, long-lived donors had more of them and higher diversity. Estimates of diversity drawn from one million T cells were considered underestimates.

From germline, CDR1 is LGHNA and CDR2 YNFKEQ. The V and J ends lost 0 bases and 7 bases respectively, with 13 bases between them. This CDR3 has 14 amino acids. Healthy Caucasians from Russia aged about 6 to 90 served as donors. Next came a second PCR, run for about 7 to 11 cycles, which used a sample-barcoded 5' primer along with a J-beta primer mix. Through a template-switch adaptor with 12 random nucleotides, each cDNA molecule received a tag. TCRdb used MiXCR to reprocess the 5' RACE reads, holding one entry per CDR3 protein. This table has hundreds of thousands of distinct CDR3 sequences, under 45% appearing once.

The clonotype was recovered from a man aged 60 to 75 in good health. The sample comprised blood. The chain uses TRBV4-2 and TRBJ2-7; D is tentatively TRBD1 or TRBD2 (5 bases each). CDR3 loop: CASSQESRGEEQYF. The DNA of the CDR3 is TGTGCCAGCAGCCAAGAGTCTAGAGGGGAAGAGCAGTACTTC.